The 11 T cell receptor beta chains below were found in one sample sequenced in a study of shared clonotypes between healthy human individuals. TCRdb keeps only in-frame clones here, not all; method: immunoSEQ multiplex PCR. The sample consists of 650,000 to 800,000 clones, around 77% of them appearing once. The sequenced sample was memory CD4+ T cells sorted from blood. Described subset: CD45RA-negative fraction. Every receptor here comes from a woman aged 25-40 years in good health.

V gene TRBV15 combines with J gene TRBJ1-2, with a possible D match to TRBD1 (5 bases). Trimming removed 1 base from V and 4 bases from J, with 13 bases in between. The germline V gene encodes CDR1 LNHNV and CDR2 YYDKDF (reference sequence). CDR3 size: 15 residues. CDR3 coding DNA: TGTGCCACCAGCAGAGTTTGGGGCGCATCCTATGGCTACACCTTC. Protein: CATSRVWGASYGYTF.

Concerning this clone itself: This sample includes further DNA sequences coding for the same CDR3. V gene TRBV21-1 combines with J gene TRBJ1-4; the D call of TRBD1 is as the table states it, not checked on the DNA. TRBV21-1 is reported as a pseudogene. The CDR3 is 14 amino acids. Here the CDR3 DNA reads TGTGCCAGCAGCAAAGGGACAGGTAATGAAAAACTGTTTTTT. Protein: CASSKGTGNEKLFF.

The rearrangement joins TRBV29-1 to TRBJ2-5; D call uncertain. Looked up from germline, CDR1 is SQVTM and CDR2 is ANQGSEA. V was pared by 3 bases and J by 6 bases, with 8 bases between. The CDR3 consists of 11 residues. The CDR3, as DNA: TGCAGCGTTGAGTCCGGAAAGACCCAGTACTTC. Its translation: CSVESGKTQYF.

The chain couples TRBV10-3 to TRBJ2-6, with 8 bases fitting TRBD2. J was trimmed by 3 bases and V by 6 bases; bases with no gene match: 10. Looked up from germline, CDR1 is ENHRY and CDR2 is SYGVKD. This CDR3 spans 17 amino acids. The CDR3 protein is CAISERGGSGGANVLTF. The CDR3 nucleotides read TGTGCCATCAGCGAACGGGGGGGCTCCGGTGGGGCCAACGTCCTGACTTTC.

This clone was picked up a small number of times. The genes are TRBV30 and TRBJ2-1, with no clear D. V shed 0 bases and J shed 8 bases, with 14 bases lying between them. The length of the CDR3 is 14 residues. Germline V gene sequence: CDR1 GTSNPN, CDR2 SVGIG (reference sequence). CDR3 sequence (DNA): TGTGCCTGGAGTGTTGTGGGTAGTATCGATGAGCAGTTCTTC. Protein product: CAWSVVGSIDEQFF.

There are many counts of this clone. The chain carries TRBV19 and TRBJ2-3; D unclear. The germline V gene has CDR1 LNHDA and CDR2 SQIVND (reference sequence). Trimming took off 7 bases at V and 0 bases at J, with 14 bases between the two ends. This CDR3 comprises 15 residues. The CDR3 sequence: CASKSRPYSTDTQYF. The CDR3 DNA reads TGTGCCAGTAAAAGTAGGCCATATAGCACAGATACGCAGTATTTT.

Only a few counts were recorded for this clone. The chain employs TRBV28 and TRBJ1-4; unclear D gene. There are 14 residues in the CDR3. Germline values: CDR1 MDHEN, CDR2 SYDVKM. Trimming left V 6 bases short and J 0 bases short, with 8 bases between. This chain's CDR3 is CASSRPTTNEKLFF. CDR3 DNA: TGTGCCAGCAGCCGGCCAACAACTAATGAAAAACTGTTTTTT.

The chain combines TRBV2 with TRBJ1-5; the match to TRBD1 covers 10 bases. CDR3 length equals 16 residues. The trim removed 6 bases at V and 6 bases at J, leaving 11 bases unmatched. Germline V gene data show CDR1 as SNHLY and CDR2 as FYNNEI. The CDR3 coding sequence is TGTGCCAGCAGATTATCCGGGACAGGGGATGGTCAGCCCCAGCATTTT. Translating it yields CASRLSGTGDGQPQHF.

The CDR3 DNA sequence: TGTGCCAGCCTAGGGACAGTTTTGGACGAGCAGTACTTC. This sequence encodes CASLGTVLDEQYF. The chain uses TRBV28 and TRBJ2-7, with 7 bases that match TRBD1. Per the germline V gene, CDR1 is MDHEN and CDR2 is SYDVKM. The CDR3 consists of 13 residues. Losses at the gene ends were 8 bases for V and 5 bases for J; bases not matched to a gene: 9. The full variable domain, with the rest looked up from reference TRBV28 and TRBJ2-7, is DVKVTQSSRYLVKRTGEKVFLECVQDMDHENMFWYRQDPGLGLRLIYFSYDVKMKEKGDIPEGYSVSREKKERFSLILESASTNQTSMYLCASLGTVLDEQYFGPGTRLTVT.

The rearrangement uses TRBV5-1 and TRBJ1-2; no clear D gene. V gave up 4 bases and J gave up 6 bases, with 7 bases separating them. In germline, CDR1 is SGHRS, CDR2 YFSETQ. The CDR3 sequence is 11 residues long. CDR3 in amino acids: CASSAGDGYTF. The CDR3 DNA follows: TGCGCCAGCAGCGCCGGAGATGGCTACACCTTC.

The V gene is TRBV27, the J gene TRBJ1-5, with 7 bases that match TRBD1. V shed 5 bases, J shed 0 bases, and the junction held 7 bases outside the gene matches. The CDR3 is made up of 16 amino acids. Per the germline V gene, CDR1 is MNHEY and CDR2 is SMNVEV (reference sequence). The CDR3 here is CASSRQGSLSNQPQHF. CDR3 in DNA: TGTGCCAGCAGTAGACAGGGTTCTCTTAGCAATCAGCCCCAGCATTTT.